This TCR beta chain emerged from a study of T-cell memory formation after mild COVID-19. Findings of the study overall: Day 15 to 85 contracting clones showed balanced CD4/CD8; day 15 to 37 expanders favored CD4+. Largely, contracting CD4+ clones fell within CM and EM, and contracting CD8+ clones within EMRA.

This clonotype was found a few times. Its antigen is not known. J gave up 3 bases and V 0 bases, and 6 bases lay outside the gene matches. Looked up from germline, CDR1 is DFQATT and CDR2 is SNEGSKA (reference sequence). The CDR3 has 15 residues. From the 5' RACE reads, TCRdb called clonotypes with MiXCR, one entry per CDR3 protein. The sample lists over 350,000 distinct CDR3 sequences; about 16% were seen once. Sequencing was done on a sample of PBMCs or a T cell subset sorted from them (not recorded which). V and J are TRBV20-1 and TRBJ2-5; TRBD1 agrees at 8 bases. The TCR was taken from a man between 18 and 29 years old who had mild COVID-19 (a few samples of this study predate the infection). Cell type and time point are not known. CDR3 nucleotides: TGCAGTGCTAGAGATCCGGTGACAGGGGAAGAGACCCAGTACTTC. This encodes CSARDPVTGEETQYF.